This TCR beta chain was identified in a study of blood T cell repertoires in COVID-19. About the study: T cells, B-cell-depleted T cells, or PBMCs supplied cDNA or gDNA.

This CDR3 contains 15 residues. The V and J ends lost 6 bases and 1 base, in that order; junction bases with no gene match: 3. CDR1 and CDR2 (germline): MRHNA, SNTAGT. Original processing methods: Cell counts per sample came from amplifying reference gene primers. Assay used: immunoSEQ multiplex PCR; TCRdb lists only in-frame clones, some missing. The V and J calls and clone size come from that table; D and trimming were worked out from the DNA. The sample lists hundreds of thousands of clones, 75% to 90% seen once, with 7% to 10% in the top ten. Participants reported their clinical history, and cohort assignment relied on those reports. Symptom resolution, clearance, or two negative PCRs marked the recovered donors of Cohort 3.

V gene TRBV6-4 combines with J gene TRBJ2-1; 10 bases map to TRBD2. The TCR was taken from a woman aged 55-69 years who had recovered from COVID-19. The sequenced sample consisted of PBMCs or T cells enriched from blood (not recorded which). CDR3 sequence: CASRTSGASYNEQFF. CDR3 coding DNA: TGTGCCAGCAGAACTAGCGGGGCGTCCTACAATGAGCAGTTCTTC.